This is a list of T cell receptor beta chains from one sample in a study of siplizumab effects on memory and regulatory T cells. Profiling relied on immunoSEQ multiplex PCR, and the TCRdb table lists in-frame clones only, not all of them. This table holds approximately 90,000 clones, nearly 95% found once. Material for sequencing was non-Treg CD4+ T cells sorted from blood. These receptor sequences come from a human donor in good health. Both conserved end residues are part of each CDR3. The D gene is left open where the match is weak.

D gene: -; V gene: TRBV5-5; CDR3 protein: CASSLGTTPSYEQYF
D gene: TRBD2; V gene: TRBV2; CDR3 protein: CASSGEGLAGVSYNEQFF
D gene: TRBD2; V gene: TRBV9; CDR3 protein: CASSVLGGALETQYF
D gene: -; V gene: TRBV14; CDR3 protein: CASSNTNTEAFF
D gene: -; V gene: TRBV7-2; CDR3 protein: CASSLAGRSNTEAFF
D gene: TRBD2; V gene: TRBV5-8; CDR3 protein: CASSLAGGLANEQFF
D gene: TRBD1; V gene: TRBV5-1; CDR3 protein: CASRGTGEEKLFF
D gene: TRBD1; V gene: TRBV9; CDR3 protein: CASSTRTGGSYEQYF
D gene: TRBD1; V gene: TRBV28; CDR3 protein: CASSYGGQDSYEQYF
D gene: TRBD1; V gene: TRBV19; CDR3 protein: CASSTDLGAGGEQYF
D gene: -; V gene: TRBV5-6; CDR3 protein: CASSLFTGMNTGELFF
D gene: -; V gene: TRBV5-5; CDR3 protein: CASSRQGPSYNSPLHF
D gene: -; V gene: TRBV5-4; CDR3 protein: CASSLEASEETQYF
D gene: -; V gene: TRBV27; CDR3 protein: CAVASSLTNTQYF
D gene: TRBD2; V gene: TRBV2; CDR3 protein: CASRLSGGRPDTQYF
D gene: -; V gene: TRBV7-3; CDR3 protein: CASSLTPGDLLPGDEQFF
D gene: TRBD2; V gene: TRBV19; CDR3 protein: CASSNLAGGTDTQYF
D gene: TRBD1; V gene: TRBV6-4; CDR3 protein: CASKSGTGGHGYTF
D gene: -; V gene: TRBV2; CDR3 protein: CASSGDGYEQYF
D gene: -; V gene: TRBV5-1; CDR3 protein: CASSKQGDTQYF
D gene: -; V gene: TRBV6-1; CDR3 protein: CASSEAPPRSPLHF
D gene: TRBD1; V gene: TRBV4-1; CDR3 protein: CASSSDRVTGELFF
D gene: -; V gene: TRBV2; CDR3 protein: CASNLHRDFNSPLHF